This TCR beta chain was captured in a study of PD-1 blockade in classical Hodgkin lymphoma. Study findings and constraints: Relapsed/refractory patients reportedly had the lowest baseline TCR diversity, below newly diagnosed patients, who were below healthy donors.

This CDR3 contains 14 residues. Germline loops: CDR1 KGHSH, CDR2 LQKENI. The V segment lost 4 bases and the J segment 2 bases; nucleotides outside the gene matches: 4. Each patient experienced a relapse that followed autologous stem cell transplantation, and brentuximab vedotin exposure varied. Patients had relapsed/refractory classical Hodgkin lymphoma with complete response, partial response or progressive disease as best response. Repertoires were generated with immunoSEQ multiplex PCR, while TCRdb's copy carries only in-frame clones and drops some. The data hold under 60,000 clones, with around 78% observed a single time. Worth noting for this clone: Its antigen is as yet unknown.

The chain joins TRBV18 to TRBJ1-2, with 7 nucleotides matching TRBD1. This receptor was obtained from a human donor with classical Hodgkin lymphoma. Sequencing used peripheral blood mononuclear cells (PBMCs), obtained before the second cycle of nivolumab. CDR3 nucleotide sequence: TGTGCCAGCTCACGCGGACAGGCCAACTATGGCTACACCTTC. Encoded protein: CASSRGQANYGYTF.